These 23 T cell receptor beta chains were sequenced from one sample in a study of cytomegalovirus exposure and HLA in healthy donors. PCR amplification relied on 60 Vbeta primers (plus 13 Jbeta primers). The protocol was immunoSEQ multiplex PCR, while the TCRdb copy is restricted to in-frame clones and leaves out a portion. In the table there are 50,000 to 60,000 clones, more than 75% of which are singletons. The sample was PBMCs. The origin of the receptors is a female donor in good health and CMV-seronegative.

V and J are TRBV27 and TRBJ1-1, with 10 bases that match TRBD1. Per the germline V gene, CDR1 is MNHEY and CDR2 is SMNVEV (reference sequence). This CDR3 region has 15 residues. The J segment lost 3 bases and the V segment lost 5 bases, leaving 6 bases of the junction unmatched. The CDR3 region has the DNA TGTGCCAGCAGTCCACGGACAGGGGGAGACACTGAAGCTTTCTTT. The encoded protein is CASSPRTGGDTEAFF.

This sequence joins TRBV19 and TRBJ1-2; 8 positions agree with TRBD1. Germline V lookup: CDR1 LNHDA, CDR2 SQIVND (reference sequence). The ends lost 5 bases at V and 9 bases at J; junction bases unmatched: 11. The length of the CDR3 is 14 residues. DNA of the CDR3: TGTGCCAGTAGTCCGGGACAGGCAGCAACCCGCTACACCTTC. It specifies CASSPGQAATRYTF.

The chain recombines TRBV28 with TRBJ2-2; 8 bases line up with TRBD1. V trimming: 5 bases; J trimming: 1 base; junction bases outside the gene matches: 15. The germline V gene encodes CDR1 MDHEN and CDR2 SYDVKM. The CDR3 consists of 19 residues. The CDR3 DNA follows: TGTGCCAGCAGTCCCTCGAGGGGCGGGACAGGCAAGAACACCGGGGAGCTGTTTTTT. Its protein product is CASSPSRGGTGKNTGELFF.

The CDR3 region has the DNA TGTGCCAGCAGTTTGAGGACGGAGCGGGAGCAGTACTTC. Translating it yields CASSLRTEREQYF. The J gene is TRBJ2-7, the V gene TRBV2, with D possibly matching TRBD2 (5 bases). Looked up from germline, CDR1 is SNHLY and CDR2 is FYNNEI. Trimming pared 5 bases from V and 7 bases from J, leaving 15 bases between. This CDR3 has 13 residues.

V and J are TRBV27 and TRBJ2-6; 7 bases match TRBD1. V shed 7 bases, J shed 4 bases, and the junction held 10 bases outside the gene matches. The CDR3 runs to 16 residues. CDR1 and CDR2 (germline): MNHEY, SMNVEV (reference sequence). The DNA of the CDR3 is TGTGCCAGCATAGGGCAAGGGGGCAACGGGGCCAACGTCCTGACTTTC. It yields the protein CASIGQGGNGANVLTF.

The V call is TRBV6-5, the J call TRBJ1-5; D is undetermined. The germline CDR1 and CDR2 sequences are MNHEY and SVGAGI. The CDR3 covers 15 residues. V lost 0 bases and J lost 4, with 10 bases in between. CDR3 coding DNA: TGTGCCAGCAGTTACTCGAGGGTGGGGAATCAGCCCCAGCATTTT. Its protein is CASSYSRVGNQPQHF.

This clone has just a few counts. The genes are TRBV4-3 and TRBJ1-2; possible D gene TRBD1, 5 bases. The germline V and J ends were trimmed by 3 bases and 5 bases, with 19 bases remaining between them. This CDR3 contains 16 residues. Germline CDR1 LGHNA, CDR2 YSLEER. In nucleotides, the CDR3 is TGCGCCAGCAGCCAGGCCCAGGACATTAACTTTTATGGCTACACCTTC. This encodes CASSQAQDINFYGYTF.

This clone was found a few times. The rearrangement links TRBV6-6 to TRBJ1-4, with TRBD1 matching 9 bases. V was pared by 5 bases and J by 7 bases, with 5 bases of the junction left unmatched. CDR3 size: 14 residues. Germline assignment: CDR1 MNHNY and CDR2 SVGAGI (reference sequence). CDR3 sequence (DNA): TGTGCCAGCAGTCGAGGGACAGGGTTTGAAAAACTGTTTTTT. It is translated as CASSRGTGFEKLFF.

The chain recombines TRBV6-5 with TRBJ1-1, with 9 bases aligning to TRBD1. The CDR3 consists of 15 residues. Germline V gene lookup returns CDR1 MNHEY and CDR2 SVGAGI. Losses at the gene ends were 6 bases for V and 1 base for J; bases not matched to a gene: 6. CDR3 sequence reads: CASRTGGLRNTEAFF. The CDR3, as DNA: TGTGCCAGCAGAACAGGGGGCCTTAGGAACACTGAAGCTTTCTTT.

This chain uses TRBV9 with TRBJ1-1; a weak D match, TRBD1 (6 bases). The CDR3 is 15 residues long. V gave up 0 bases and J gave up 0 bases, with 9 bases separating them. Germline CDR1 is SGDLS and CDR2 is YYNGEE. The CDR3 DNA follows: TGTGCCAGCAGCGTAGGTAGGGGGTTGAACACTGAAGCTTTCTTT. It codes for CASSVGRGLNTEAFF.

V and J are TRBV18 and TRBJ2-7, with TRBD2 matching over 8 bases. Germline loops: CDR1 KGHSH, CDR2 LQKENI. V trimming: 3 bases; J trimming: 3 bases; junction bases outside the gene matches: 4. This CDR3 contains 14 residues. This CDR3 is CASSPSGGGYEQYF. The CDR3 nucleotides read TGTGCCAGCTCACCCTCGGGGGGGGGCTACGAGCAGTACTTC.

This sequence joins TRBV9 and TRBJ1-1, with D hard to call. Trimming left V 3 bases short and J 1 base short, with 16 bases between. The CDR3 covers 16 residues. CDR1 and CDR2 (germline): SGDLS, YYNGEE. The CDR3 spells CASSEHPFGQNTEAFF. The CDR3 DNA reads TGTGCCAGCAGCGAGCACCCATTTGGGCAGAACACTGAAGCTTTCTTT.

The CDR3 is CASSLDLGQGPHEQYF. The DNA for the CDR3 is TGTGCCAGCAGCTTAGATTTGGGACAGGGTCCCCACGAGCAGTACTTC. This chain connects TRBV7-9 to TRBJ2-5; 9 positions match TRBD1. The assigned J gene may be wrong: the sequence end matches TRBJ2-7 better. This CDR3 spans 16 amino acids. The germline V gene has CDR1 SEHNR and CDR2 FQNEAQ (reference sequence).

The J gene is TRBJ1-1, the V gene TRBV4-1; D perhaps matches TRBD1 (5 bases). CDR3 length: 15 amino acids. Trimming removed 1 base from V and 4 bases from J, with 13 bases in between. CDR1 MGHRA and CDR2 YSYEKL come from the germline V gene. The DNA for the CDR3 is TGCGCCAGCAGCCAAGGACCCTACCAGGGCACTGAAGCTTTCTTT. Protein sequence: CASSQGPYQGTEAFF.

The rearrangement links TRBV18 to TRBJ2-3; 7 positions agree with TRBD1. CDR1 and CDR2 from the germline V gene are KGHSH and LQKENI. The V segment lost 3 bases and the J segment 2 bases; nucleotides outside the gene matches: 14. The CDR3 spans 18 residues. In DNA form, the CDR3 reads TGTGCCAGCTCACCCCGACTGCCCGACAGGGTCAACACAGATACGCAGTATTTT. This translates into CASSPRLPDRVNTDTQYF.

The genes are TRBV15 and TRBJ1-4; 9 bases agree with TRBD1. In germline, CDR1 is LNHNV, CDR2 YYDKDF (reference sequence). The CDR3 contains 16 residues. Losses at the gene ends were 8 bases for V and 0 bases for J; bases not matched to a gene: 7. The CDR3 DNA reads as TGTGCCACCCTAACGGGACAGGGAACAACTAATGAAAAACTGTTTTTT. It yields the protein CATLTGQGTTNEKLFF.

The J gene is TRBJ1-2, the V gene TRBV2, with a weak D call TRBD1 (5 bases). V lost 1 base and J 2 bases, leaving 5 bases between the germline ends. CDR1 SNHLY and CDR2 FYNNEI come from the germline V gene. CDR3 length: 13 amino acids. Written as DNA, the CDR3 is TGTGCCAGCAGTGAAGAGGGGAACTATGGCTACACCTTC. This translates into CASSEEGNYGYTF.

V and J are TRBV27 and TRBJ1-1; D gene unclear. CDR3 length: 13 residues. Trimming removed 8 bases from V and 2 bases from J, with 12 bases in between. Germline CDR1 and CDR2: MNHEY and SMNVEV (reference sequence). CDR3 nucleotides: TGTGCCAGCTTCCGGGGAGTTAACACTGAAGCTTTCTTT. This codes for CASFRGVNTEAFF.

This chain links TRBV27 with TRBJ1-1; TRBD1 matches at 7 bases. The CDR3 sequence is 16 residues long. V was clipped by 8 bases and J by 0 bases; unmatched bases: 12. CDR1 and CDR2 from the germline V gene are MNHEY and SMNVEV (reference sequence). In DNA, the CDR3 is TGTGCCAGCGGGCGACAGGGACAGTTGATGAACACTGAAGCTTTCTTT. It encodes CASGRQGQLMNTEAFF.

The sample holds one count of this clone. The rearrangement uses TRBV4-1 and TRBJ1-1, with 11 bases lining up with TRBD1. Unmatched junction bases numbered 4, after V lost 4 bases and J lost 3 bases. The CDR3 extends over 15 amino acids. Per germline, CDR1 MGHRA and CDR2 YSYEKL. CDR3 loop: CASSRGQGDDTEAFF. The CDR3 nucleotides are TGCGCCAGCAGCCGGGGACAGGGGGATGACACTGAAGCTTTCTTT.

This clone turned up a few times. The V gene is TRBV25-1, the J gene TRBJ1-2; D call uncertain. Trimming cost V 3 bases and J 6 bases, with 11 bases left between them. This CDR3 spans 13 amino acids. CDR1 and CDR2 from the germline V gene are MGHDK and SYGVNS. CDR3 protein: CASSDSGRHGYTF. DNA of the CDR3: TGTGCCAGCAGTGATTCCGGGAGACATGGCTACACCTTC.

The chain is built from TRBV6-6 and TRBJ2-7, with 7 bases lining up with TRBD1. The CDR3 sequence is 16 residues long. V was clipped by 5 bases and J by 0 bases; unmatched bases: 10. CDR1 and CDR2 (germline): MNHNY, SVGAGI (reference sequence). This chain's CDR3 is CASSPNRDRSSYEQYF. The CDR3 DNA sequence: TGTGCCAGCAGTCCTAACCGGGACAGAAGCTCCTACGAGCAGTACTTC.

The chain employs TRBV19 and TRBJ2-2; D perhaps matches TRBD2 (6 bases). The V gene lost 3 bases and the J gene lost 0 bases, with 14 bases spanning the gap. Per germline, CDR1 LNHDA and CDR2 SQIVND (reference sequence). The CDR3 extends over 17 amino acids. CDR3: CASSMRGRPSNTGELFF. The CDR3 DNA follows: TGTGCCAGTAGTATGAGAGGGAGGCCATCGAACACCGGGGAGCTGTTTTTT.